These 8 T cell receptor beta chains originate from one sample sequenced in a study of Ad26.COV2.S vaccination and SARS-CoV-2 variants listed by TCRdb under 2021. The meaning of the sample's treatment or condition label: around 19 received Ad26.COV2.S at low or high dose, single or two shots; several received placebo; per-sample allocation not given. For vaccine and placebo recipients, the sequenced repertoires came from samples collected on day 63 after the first injection. Library prep was done by the immunoSEQ multiplex PCR assay. TCRdb obtained this table from immuneACCESS and retained in-frame rearrangements with V and J assigned. These tables miss some clones; where compared with another copy, unresolved V genes account for less than half of the shortfall, and the remainder is unexplained. Here the sample has around 450,000 clones; approximately 90% occur a single time. Of the sample, under 2% is held by the ten largest clones.

Specimen: peripheral blood, collected in a trial of Ad26.COV2.S vaccine versus placebo. The source is a person between 18 and 60 years old who received the Ad26.COV2.S COVID-19 vaccine or a placebo.

The chain is built from TRBV5-4 and TRBJ2-1; TRBD1 might be the D (5 bases). There are 14 residues in the CDR3. V was cut by 2 bases and J by 4 bases, with 10 bases left in between. CDR1 is SGHNT and CDR2 is YYREEE in the germline V gene (reference sequence). Here the CDR3 DNA reads TGTGCCAGCAGCTTTCGGCAGGGATACAATGAGCAGTTCTTC. This gives the protein CASSFRQGYNEQFF.

The V gene is TRBV21-1, the J gene TRBJ1-1; the table's D call, TRBD1, has no DNA check behind it. TRBV21-1 is a pseudogene locus. This CDR3 contains 15 residues. For the CDR3, the DNA is TGTGCCAGCAGCGAATACAGGGTGGAATGGACTGAAGCTTTCTTT. Translation: CASSEYRVEWTEAFF.

The V and J genes are TRBV28 and TRBJ1-1, with TRBD1 identical over 7 bases. Germline CDR1 is MDHEN and CDR2 is SYDVKM. The V segment lost 11 bases and the J segment 2 bases; nucleotides outside the gene matches: 8. The CDR3 consists of 13 residues. The CDR3 DNA is TGTGCCGGGACCGGGACAGATAACACTGAAGCTTTCTTT. Protein: CAGTGTDNTEAFF.

The chain combines TRBV7-2 with TRBJ1-1; TRBD1 might be the D (5 bases). The V end was cut by 2 bases, the J end by 7 bases, with 17 bases between. Per the germline V gene, CDR1 is SGHTA and CDR2 is FQGNSA. The CDR3 has 15 residues. CDR3 nucleotide sequence: TGTGCCAGCAGCTTAACTTCGGGACCGATGATTGAAGCTTTCTTT. Its translation: CASSLTSGPMIEAFF. Based on the CDR3 plus reference TRBV7-2 and TRBJ1-1, the full variable domain is GAGVSQSPSNKVTEKGKDVELRCDPISGHTALYWYRQSLGQGLEFLIYFQGNSAPDKSGLPSDRFSAERTGGSVSTLTIQRTQQEDSAVYLCASSLTSGPMIEAFFGQGTRLTVV.

The chain is built from TRBV4-3 and TRBJ2-1; TRBD2 matches at 14 bases. CDR3 size: 15 residues. In germline, CDR1 is LGHNA, CDR2 YSLEER. V dropped 4 bases and J dropped 13; count of bases not matched to a gene: 9. CDR3 sequence (DNA): TGCGCCAGCAGCCCCGGGACTAGCGGGGGCTTGGAACAGTTCTTC. Translation gives CASSPGTSGGLEQFF.

The chain is built from TRBV27 and TRBJ2-6, with 8 bases aligning to TRBD1. CDR1 is MNHEY, CDR2 SMNVEV, per germline (reference sequence). V lost 4 bases and J lost 0; bases outside the gene matches: 5. This CDR3 is built from 17 residues. For the CDR3, the DNA is TGTGCCAGCAGTTCCGGACAGGGCCTCTCTGGGGCCAACGTCCTGACTTTC. Amino acids: CASSSGQGLSGANVLTF.

The rearrangement joins TRBV5-1 to TRBJ1-4; D is unresolved. This CDR3 comprises 14 residues. Germline V CDR1 and CDR2: SGHRS, YFSETQ. V was cut by 1 base and J by 0 bases, with 4 bases left in between. The CDR3 is CASSLLATNEKLFF. DNA of the CDR3: TGCGCCAGCAGCTTGTTAGCAACTAATGAAAAACTGTTTTTT.

CDR3 residues: CAWSRGTTPYEQYF. The CDR3 bases are TGTGCCTGGAGTAGAGGGACTACTCCCTACGAGCAGTACTTC. The chain carries TRBV30 and TRBJ2-7, with TRBD2 matching over 7 bases. The CDR3 contains 14 residues. From germline, CDR1 is GTSNPN and CDR2 SVGIG (reference sequence). Unmatched junction bases numbered 6, after V lost 2 bases and J lost 2 bases.